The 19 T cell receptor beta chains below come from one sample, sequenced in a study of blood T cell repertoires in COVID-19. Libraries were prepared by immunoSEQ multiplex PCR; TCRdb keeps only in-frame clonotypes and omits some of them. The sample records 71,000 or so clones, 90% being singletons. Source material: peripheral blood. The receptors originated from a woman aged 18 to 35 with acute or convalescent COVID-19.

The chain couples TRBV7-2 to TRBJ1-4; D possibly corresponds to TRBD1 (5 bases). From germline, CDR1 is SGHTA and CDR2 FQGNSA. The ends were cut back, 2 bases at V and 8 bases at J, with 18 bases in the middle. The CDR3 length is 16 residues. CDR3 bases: TGTGCCAGCAGCTTAAATGGCGGAGAAGGGGTAGAAAAACTGTTTTTT. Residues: CASSLNGGEGVEKLFF. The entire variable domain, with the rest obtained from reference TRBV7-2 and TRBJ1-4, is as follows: GAGVSQSPSNKVTEKGKDVELRCDPISGHTALYWYRQSLGQGLEFLIYFQGNSAPDKSGLPSDRFSAERTGGSVSTLTIQRTQQEDSAVYLCASSLNGGEGVEKLFFGSGTQLSVL.

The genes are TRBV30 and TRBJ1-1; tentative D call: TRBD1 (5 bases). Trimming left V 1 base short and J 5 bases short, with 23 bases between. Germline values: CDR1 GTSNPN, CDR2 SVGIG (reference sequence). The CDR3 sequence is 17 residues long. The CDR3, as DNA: TGTGCCTGGAGTGGTGGGGCAGGGAATAGTTTGTATACTGAAGCTTTCTTT. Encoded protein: CAWSGGAGNSLYTEAFF.

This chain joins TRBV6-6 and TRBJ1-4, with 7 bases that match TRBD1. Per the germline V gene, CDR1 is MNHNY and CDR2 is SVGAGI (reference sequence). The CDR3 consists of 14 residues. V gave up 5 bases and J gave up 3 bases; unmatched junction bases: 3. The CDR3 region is CASSRQGANEKLFF. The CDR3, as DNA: TGTGCCAGCAGTCGTCAGGGGGCTAATGAAAAACTGTTTTTT.

This CDR3 is CATSDSQKNYGYTF. In DNA, the CDR3 is TGTGCCACCAGTGACAGTCAAAAAAACTATGGCTACACCTTC. The chain combines TRBV24-1 with TRBJ1-2; D gene ambiguous. The CDR3 contains 14 residues. Germline V gene sequence: CDR1 KGHDR, CDR2 SFDVKD. V lost 4 bases and J lost 2, with 10 bases in between.

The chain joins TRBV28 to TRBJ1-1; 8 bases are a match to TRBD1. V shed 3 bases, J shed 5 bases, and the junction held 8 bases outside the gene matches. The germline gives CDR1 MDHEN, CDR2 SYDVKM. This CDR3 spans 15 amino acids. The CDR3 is CASSLIDRGWTEAFF. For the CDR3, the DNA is TGTGCCAGCAGTTTGATTGACAGGGGATGGACTGAAGCTTTCTTT.

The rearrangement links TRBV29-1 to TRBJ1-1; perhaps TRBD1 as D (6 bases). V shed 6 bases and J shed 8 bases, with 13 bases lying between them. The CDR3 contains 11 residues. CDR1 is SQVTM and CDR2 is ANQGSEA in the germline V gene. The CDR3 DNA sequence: TGCAGCGTAAGGGGGGGGCGGGAAGCTTTCTTT. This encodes CSVRGGREAFF.

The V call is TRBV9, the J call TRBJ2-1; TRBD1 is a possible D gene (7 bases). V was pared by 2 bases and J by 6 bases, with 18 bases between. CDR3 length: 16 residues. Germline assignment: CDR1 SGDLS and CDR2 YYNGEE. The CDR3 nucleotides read TGTGCCAGCAGCGTTGGGGGAGGAGACAGGGTCAATGAGCAGTTCTTC. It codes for CASSVGGGDRVNEQFF.

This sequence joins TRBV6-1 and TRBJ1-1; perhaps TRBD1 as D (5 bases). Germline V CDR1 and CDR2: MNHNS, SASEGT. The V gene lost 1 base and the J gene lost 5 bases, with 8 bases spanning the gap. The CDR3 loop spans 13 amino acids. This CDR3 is CASSEGRATEAFF. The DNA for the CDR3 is TGTGCCAGCAGTGAAGGCAGGGCTACTGAAGCTTTCTTT.

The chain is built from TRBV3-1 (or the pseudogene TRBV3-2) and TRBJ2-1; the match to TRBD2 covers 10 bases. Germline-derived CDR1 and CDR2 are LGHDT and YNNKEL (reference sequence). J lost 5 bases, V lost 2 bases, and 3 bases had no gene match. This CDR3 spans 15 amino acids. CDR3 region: CASSQFSGGNNEQFF. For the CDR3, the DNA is TGTGCCAGCAGCCAATTTAGCGGGGGGAACAATGAGCAGTTCTTC.

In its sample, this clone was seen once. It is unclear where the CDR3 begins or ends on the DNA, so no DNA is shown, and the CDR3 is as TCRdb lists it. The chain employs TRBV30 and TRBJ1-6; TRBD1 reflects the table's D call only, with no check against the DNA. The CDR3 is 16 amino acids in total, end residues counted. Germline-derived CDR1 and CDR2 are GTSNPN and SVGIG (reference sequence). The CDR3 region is CAWSVRRARANSPLHF.

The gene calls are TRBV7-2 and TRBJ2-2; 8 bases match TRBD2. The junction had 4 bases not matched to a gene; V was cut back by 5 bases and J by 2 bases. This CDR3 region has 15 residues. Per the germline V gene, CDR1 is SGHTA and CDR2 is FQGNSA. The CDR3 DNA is TGTGCCAGCAGCATAAGCGGGAGTAACACCGGGGAGCTGTTTTTT. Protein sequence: CASSISGSNTGELFF.

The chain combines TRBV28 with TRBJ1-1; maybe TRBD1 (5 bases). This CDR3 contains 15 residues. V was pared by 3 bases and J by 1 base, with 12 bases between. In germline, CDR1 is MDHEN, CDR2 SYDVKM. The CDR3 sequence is CASSLSSRANTEAFF. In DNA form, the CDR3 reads TGTGCCAGCAGTTTGTCCAGCAGGGCGAACACTGAAGCTTTCTTT.

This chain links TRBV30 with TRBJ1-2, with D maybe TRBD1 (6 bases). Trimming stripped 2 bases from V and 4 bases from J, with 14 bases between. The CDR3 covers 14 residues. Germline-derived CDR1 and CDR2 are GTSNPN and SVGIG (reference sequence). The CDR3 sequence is CAWSWFDRLYGYTF. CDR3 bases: TGTGCCTGGAGTTGGTTTGACAGGCTCTATGGCTACACCTTC.

In nucleotides, the CDR3 is TGTGCCAGCAGCCCCAGGGAGGGAGAGACCCAGTACTTC. Translating gives CASSPREGETQYF. The rearrangement joins TRBV11-2 to TRBJ2-5; 7 positions match TRBD2. V lost 5 bases to trimming and J lost 4 bases; unmatched junction nucleotides: 4. There are 13 residues in the CDR3. Germline CDR1 is SGHAT and CDR2 is FQNNGV.

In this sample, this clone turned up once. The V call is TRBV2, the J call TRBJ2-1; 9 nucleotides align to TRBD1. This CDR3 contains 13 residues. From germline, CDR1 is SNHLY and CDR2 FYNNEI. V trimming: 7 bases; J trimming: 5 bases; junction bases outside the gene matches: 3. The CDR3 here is CASTRDRDNEQFF. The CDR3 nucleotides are TGTGCCAGCACGAGGGACAGGGACAATGAGCAGTTCTTC.

The CDR3 region has the DNA TGTGCCTCCCGAGAGGGGAGGACTGAAGCTTTCTTT. This translates into CASREGRTEAFF. V gene TRBV28 combines with J gene TRBJ1-1; the D gene is possibly TRBD1 (5 bases). The V and J ends lost 11 bases and 5 bases respectively, with 15 bases between them. The CDR3 contains 12 residues. Germline CDR1 is MDHEN and CDR2 is SYDVKM.

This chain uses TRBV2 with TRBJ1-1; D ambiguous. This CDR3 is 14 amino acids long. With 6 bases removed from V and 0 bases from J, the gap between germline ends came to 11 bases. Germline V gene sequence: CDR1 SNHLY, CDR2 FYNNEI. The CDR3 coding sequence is TGTGCCAGCAGATCGAGGCGGCTGAACACTGAAGCTTTCTTT. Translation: CASRSRRLNTEAFF. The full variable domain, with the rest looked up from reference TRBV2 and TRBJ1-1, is EPEVTQTPSHQVTQMGQEVILRCVPISNHLYFYWYRQILGQKVEFLVSFYNNEISEKSEIFDDQFSVERPDGSNFTLKIRSTKLEDSAMYFCASRSRRLNTEAFFGQGTRLTVV.

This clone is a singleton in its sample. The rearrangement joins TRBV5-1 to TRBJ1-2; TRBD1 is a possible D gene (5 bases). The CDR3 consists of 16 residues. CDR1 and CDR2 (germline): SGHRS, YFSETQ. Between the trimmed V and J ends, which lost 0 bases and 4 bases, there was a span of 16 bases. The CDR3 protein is CASSLALEDSLYGYTF. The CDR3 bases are TGCGCCAGCAGCTTGGCTTTGGAAGACAGTCTCTATGGCTACACCTTC.

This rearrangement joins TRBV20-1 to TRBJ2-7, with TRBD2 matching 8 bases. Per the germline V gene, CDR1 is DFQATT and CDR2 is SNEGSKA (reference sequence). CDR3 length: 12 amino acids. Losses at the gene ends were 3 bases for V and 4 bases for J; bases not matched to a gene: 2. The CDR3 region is CSASGGGYEQYF. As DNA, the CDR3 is TGCAGTGCTAGTGGCGGGGGGTACGAGCAGTACTTC.